These T cell receptor beta chains were read from a single sample in a study of molecular identifiers for immune sequencing clone quantification. TCRdb used MiXCR to reprocess the PCR reads, holding one entry per CDR3 protein. Here the sample spans approximately 630,000 distinct CDR3 sequences, around 25% being singletons. Sequenced input: naive CD8+ T cells from blood, with Jurkat cell RNA spiked in. Receptor source: a human donor in good health. Some libraries in this study had Jurkat cell RNA spiked in. Both conserved end residues are trimmed from each CDR3. Size is stated for part of the rows, as once, few or many counts, or as a class when the clone is expanded.

>TRBV12-3/TRBV12-4|many|TRBJ1-1
ASSSPSVEAF
>TRBV19|.|TRBJ2-7
ASSIVPLGQGVNEQY
>TRBV7-9|.|TRBJ2-7
ASSLGSETYEQY
>TRBV12-3/TRBV12-4|few|TRBJ1-5
ASSLYAGSNQPQH
>TRBV2|.|TRBJ2-5
ASSHLDGQETQY
>TRBV12-5|.|TRBJ2-7
ASGLAPSEGEQY
>TRBV2|many|TRBJ2-5
ASSQNTGPETQY
>TRBV12-3/TRBV12-4|.|TRBJ2-7
ASRGVLSEQY
>TRBV6-5|.|TRBJ1-1
AGSPPLRRTEAF
>TRBV20-1|.|TRBJ2-5
RVGGVADVHETQY
>TRBV7-3|.|TRBJ2-7
ASSLTPTSFASDEQY
>TRBV12-5|few|TRBJ2-1
ASGLVGDEQF
>TRBV7-2|many|TRBJ2-7
ASSSWTGTYEQY
>TRBV4-1|many|TRBJ2-3
ASSPQGSGSTDTQY
>TRBV6-1|few|TRBJ2-5
ASSVRDFTKETQY
>TRBV4-3|few|TRBJ2-6
ASSLYRLAGSSGANVLT
>TRBV15|.|TRBJ2-7
ATSTRGSSYEQY
>TRBV9|.|TRBJ2-1
ASSVGLSYNEQF
>TRBV27|few|TRBJ1-5
ASSLSAGDQPQH
>TRBV12-3/TRBV12-4|.|TRBJ1-5
ASSLDGAGGFNQPQH
>TRBV7-9|.|TRBJ2-7
ASSLQLRYEQY
>TRBV5-1|many|TRBJ1-1
ASSLAANTEAF
>TRBV7-9|many|TRBJ2-3
ASSSGQGATDTQY
>TRBV12-3/TRBV12-4|many|TRBJ1-4
ASSNPAANEKLF
>TRBV29-1|many|TRBJ2-2
SVETGQSTGELF
>TRBV14|many|TRBJ1-1
ASSKLENTEAF
>TRBV19|.|TRBJ1-5
ASSKTTGGIYQPQH
>TRBV28|many|TRBJ1-3
ASRPTFGEGTGNTIY
>TRBV20-1|.|TRBJ2-5
SANLPGQGFATQY
>TRBV12-3/TRBV12-4|.|TRBJ2-1
AGSFGGGVERF
>TRBV20-1|many|TRBJ2-7
SARGTSGVYEQY
>TRBV20-1|.|TRBJ2-1
SATLAGAAYNEQF
>TRBV29-1|many|TRBJ2-5
SVELVAGEETQY
>TRBV30|many|TRBJ1-1
AFQTASYTEAF
>TRBV27|few|TRBJ2-2
ASRVQVIGELF
>TRBV19|many|TRBJ1-5
ASSPSSGVNQPQH
>TRBV7-8|many|TRBJ2-3
ASSLVTSADTQY
>TRBV20-1|once|TRBJ2-1
TARGRVRGNEQF
>TRBV28|.|TRBJ2-1
ASSTRRGLVNERF
>TRBV4-1|few|TRBJ2-7
ASSQVGDNYEQY
>TRBV19|.|TRBJ1-5
ASSTSTGSNQPQH
>TRBV30|.|TRBJ2-7
AWSVRTPGLADPYEQY
>TRBV7-3|many|TRBJ2-3
ASSLTGRGGLSPDTQY
>TRBV4-3|.|TRBJ2-6
ARRQALRQGSSGAHVLT
>TRBV5-6|many|TRBJ2-6
ASSYYRGSSSGANVLT
>TRBV4-2|few|TRBJ2-1
ASSQDHHNEQF
>TRBV5-1|.|TRBJ2-7
ARRAYEQY
>TRBV10-3|many|TRBJ2-3
AISESPAGGYTDTQY
>TRBV5-3|few|TRBJ1-2
ASSWDRGGVRFT
>TRBV12-3/TRBV12-4|many|TRBJ1-5
ASSFREGSMEPQH
>TRBV14|.|TRBJ1-3
ASSPDRVSGNTIY
>TRBV6-6|many|TRBJ2-7
ASSRGPETRAYEQY
>TRBV20-1|.|TRBJ1-6
SARDGRDRNNSPLH
>TRBV27|.|TRBJ2-3
ASSGTGKGLTDTQY
>TRBV7-9|many|TRBJ2-5
ASSPKREETQY
>TRBV7-8|.|TRBJ2-5
ASSHEAGEETQC
>TRBV13|many|TRBJ2-5
ASSLVPQETQY
>TRBV5-4|.|TRBJ2-5
ASGTGGGQETQY
>TRBV6-5|many|TRBJ2-3
ASSYLTTDTQY